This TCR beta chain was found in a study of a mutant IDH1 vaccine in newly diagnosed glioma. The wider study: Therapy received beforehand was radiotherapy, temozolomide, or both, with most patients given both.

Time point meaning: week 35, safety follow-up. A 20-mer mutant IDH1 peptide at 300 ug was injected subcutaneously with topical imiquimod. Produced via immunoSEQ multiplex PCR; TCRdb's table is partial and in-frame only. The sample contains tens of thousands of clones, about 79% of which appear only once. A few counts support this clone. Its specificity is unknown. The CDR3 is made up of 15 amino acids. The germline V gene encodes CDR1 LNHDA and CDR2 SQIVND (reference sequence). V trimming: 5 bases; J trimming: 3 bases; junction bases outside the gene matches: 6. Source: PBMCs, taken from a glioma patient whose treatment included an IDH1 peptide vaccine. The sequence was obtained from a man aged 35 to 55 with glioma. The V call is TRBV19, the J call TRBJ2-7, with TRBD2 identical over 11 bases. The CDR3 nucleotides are TGTGCCAGTAGTGCGGATAGCGGGGGGGTCTACGAGCAGTACTTC. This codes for CASSADSGGVYEQYF.